This T cell receptor beta chain was identified in a study of OX40 agonist ivuxolimab in advanced cancers. The overall study: Three individuals attained partial responses, comprising one hepatocellular carcinoma case and two cutaneous melanoma cases.

The germline CDR1 and CDR2 sequences are LNHNV and YYDKDF (reference sequence). The CDR3 covers 19 residues. With 4 bases clipped from V and 5 bases from J, the junction kept 12 bases outside the gene matches. TCRdb keeps only in-frame clones here, not all; method: immunoSEQ multiplex PCR. Among 11,000 or so clones listed, about 86% were seen once. The rearrangement uses TRBV15 and TRBJ2-3; TRBD2 matches at 16 bases. This clonotype was sampled from an adult with an advanced solid tumor such as melanoma, head and neck, liver or kidney cancer. The sequencing used CD4+ or CD8+ T cells sorted from blood, collected in a trial of the OX40 agonist ivuxolimab. The CDR3 DNA is TGTGCCACCAGCAAATCGGGACTAGCGGGGGGGAACGGGGTAGATACGCAGTATTTT. Translated: CATSKSGLAGGNGVDTQYF.